Detailed here is one TCR beta chain. The record originates from a study of human T cells and chemical hapten exposure. Trimming shortened V by 6 bases and J by 4 bases, and 9 bases separated the two germline ends. CDR1 and CDR2 from the germline V gene are LNHDA and SQIVND (reference sequence). The CDR3 is made up of 12 amino acids. Time point of the sample: pre-sensitization, week 0. Regarding treatment: therapeutic diphenylcyclopropenone sensitization with weekly scalp DPC. Total RNA extraction was carried out from unfractionated whole blood. MiXCR, run by TCRdb on the RACE reads, gives a single entry per CDR3 protein. Among tens of thousands of distinct CDR3 sequences listed, 12% were seen once.

The genes are TRBV19 and TRBJ1-2; D possibly corresponds to TRBD1 (5 bases). This TCR was recovered from a woman aged 40 to 50 with alopecia areata. Some clones in this sample may be carry-over from other donors' samples. The sample was whole blood, taken in connection with sensitization to the hapten diphenylcyclopropenone (DPC). CDR3 in DNA: TGTGCCAGTAGGACTCAGGGCTATGGCTACACCTTC. Its protein product is CASRTQGYGYTF.